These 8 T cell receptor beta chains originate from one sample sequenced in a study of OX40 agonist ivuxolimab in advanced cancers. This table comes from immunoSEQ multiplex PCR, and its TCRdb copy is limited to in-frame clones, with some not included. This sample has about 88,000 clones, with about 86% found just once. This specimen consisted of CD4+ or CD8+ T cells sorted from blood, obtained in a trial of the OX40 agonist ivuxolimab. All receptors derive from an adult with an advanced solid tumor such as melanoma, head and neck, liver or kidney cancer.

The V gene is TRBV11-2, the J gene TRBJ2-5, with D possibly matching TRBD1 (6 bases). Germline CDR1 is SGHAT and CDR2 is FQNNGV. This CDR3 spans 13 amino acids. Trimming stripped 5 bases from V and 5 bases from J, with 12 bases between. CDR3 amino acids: CASSPGQLETQYF. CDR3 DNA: TGTGCCAGCAGCCCCGGACAGTTGGAGACCCAGTACTTC.

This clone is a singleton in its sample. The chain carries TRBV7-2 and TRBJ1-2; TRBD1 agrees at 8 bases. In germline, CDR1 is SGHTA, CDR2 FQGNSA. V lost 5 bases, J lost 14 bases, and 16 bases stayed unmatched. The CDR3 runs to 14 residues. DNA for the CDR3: TGTGCCAGCAGCCGAACAGGCCGACAAGGGGACAGGACCTTC. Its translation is CASSRTGRQGDRTF.

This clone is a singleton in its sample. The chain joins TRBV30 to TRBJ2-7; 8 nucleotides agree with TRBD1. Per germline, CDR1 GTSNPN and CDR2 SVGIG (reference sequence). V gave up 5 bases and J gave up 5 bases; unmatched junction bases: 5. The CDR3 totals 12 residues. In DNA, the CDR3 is TGTGCCTGGGGACAGGGTATCCACGAGCAGTACTTC. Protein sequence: CAWGQGIHEQYF.

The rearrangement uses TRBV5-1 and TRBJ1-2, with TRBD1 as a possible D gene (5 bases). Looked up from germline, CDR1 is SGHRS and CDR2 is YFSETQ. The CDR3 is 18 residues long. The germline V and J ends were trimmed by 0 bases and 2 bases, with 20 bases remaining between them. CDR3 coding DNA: TGCGCCAGCAGCTTGGCAGGTTCCGTGGGGCTATTCAACTATGGCTACACCTTC. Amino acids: CASSLAGSVGLFNYGYTF.

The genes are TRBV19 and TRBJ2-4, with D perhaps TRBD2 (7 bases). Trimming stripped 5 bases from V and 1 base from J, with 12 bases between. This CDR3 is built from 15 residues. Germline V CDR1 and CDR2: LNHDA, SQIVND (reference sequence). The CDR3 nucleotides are TGTGCCAGTAGTGGGGGGGGCGCTGCCAAAAACATTCAGTACTTC. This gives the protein CASSGGGAAKNIQYF.

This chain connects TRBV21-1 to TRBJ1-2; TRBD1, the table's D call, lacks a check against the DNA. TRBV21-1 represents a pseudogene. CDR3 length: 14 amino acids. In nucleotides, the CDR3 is TGTGCCAGCAGCAAGGGGACAGGGGCACGTACCTACACCTTC. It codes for CASSKGTGARTYTF.

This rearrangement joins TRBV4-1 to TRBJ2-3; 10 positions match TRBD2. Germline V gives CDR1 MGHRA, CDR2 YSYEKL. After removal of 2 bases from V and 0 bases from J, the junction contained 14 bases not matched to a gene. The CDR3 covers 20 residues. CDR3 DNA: TGCGCCAGCAGCCAACTTTTCACTTCCGGGACTAGCGTTAGCACAGATACGCAGTATTTT. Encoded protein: CASSQLFTSGTSVSTDTQYF.

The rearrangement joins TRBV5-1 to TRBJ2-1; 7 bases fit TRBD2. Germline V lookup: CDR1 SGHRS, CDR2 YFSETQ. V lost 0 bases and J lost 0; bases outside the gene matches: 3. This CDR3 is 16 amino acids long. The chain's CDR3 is CASSLGTGGSYNEQFF. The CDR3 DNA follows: TGCGCCAGCAGCTTGGGGACGGGGGGCTCCTACAATGAGCAGTTCTTC. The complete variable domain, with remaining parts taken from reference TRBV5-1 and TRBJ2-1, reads KAGVTQTPRYLIKTRGQQVTLSCSPISGHRSVSWYQQTPGQGLQFLFEYFSETQRNKGNFPGRFSGRQFSNSRSEMNVSTLELGDSALYLCASSLGTGGSYNEQFFGPGTRLTVL.